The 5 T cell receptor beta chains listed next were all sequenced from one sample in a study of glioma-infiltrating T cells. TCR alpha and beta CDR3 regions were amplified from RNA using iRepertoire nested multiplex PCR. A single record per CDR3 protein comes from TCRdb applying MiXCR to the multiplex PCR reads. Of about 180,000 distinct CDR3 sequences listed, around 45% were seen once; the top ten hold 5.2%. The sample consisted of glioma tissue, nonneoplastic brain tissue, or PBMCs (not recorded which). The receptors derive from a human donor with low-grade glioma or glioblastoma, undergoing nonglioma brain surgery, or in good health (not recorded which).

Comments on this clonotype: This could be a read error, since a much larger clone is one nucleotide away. The CDR3 reads CASIYGQPYGYTF. The CDR3 nucleotides read TGTGCCAGCATTTACGGGCAACCATATGGCTACACCTTC. The chain employs TRBV6-9 and TRBJ1-2; D ambiguous. This CDR3 has 13 residues. CDR1 is MNHGY and CDR2 is SVAAGI in the germline V gene. The germline V and J ends were trimmed by 7 bases and 5 bases, with 14 bases remaining between them.

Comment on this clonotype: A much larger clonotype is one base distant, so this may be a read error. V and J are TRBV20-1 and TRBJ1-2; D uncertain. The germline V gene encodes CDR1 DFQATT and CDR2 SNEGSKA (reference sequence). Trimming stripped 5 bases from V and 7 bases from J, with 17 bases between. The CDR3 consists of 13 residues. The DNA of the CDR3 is TGCAGTGCTCCGGCCGGGGAGGAATGTGGCTACACCTTC. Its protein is CSAPAGEECGYTF.

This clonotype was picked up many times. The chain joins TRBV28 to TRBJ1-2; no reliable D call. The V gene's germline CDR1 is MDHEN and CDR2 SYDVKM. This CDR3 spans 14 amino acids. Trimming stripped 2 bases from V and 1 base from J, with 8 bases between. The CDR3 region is CASSLTDGNYGYTF. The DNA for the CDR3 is TGTGCCAGCAGTTTAACGGACGGTAACTATGGCTACACCTTC.

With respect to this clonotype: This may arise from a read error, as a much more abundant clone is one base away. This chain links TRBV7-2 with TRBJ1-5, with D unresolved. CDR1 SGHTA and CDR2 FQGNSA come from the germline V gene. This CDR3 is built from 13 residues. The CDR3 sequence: CASGLDNNQPQHF. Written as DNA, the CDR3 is TGTGCCAGCGGCTTGGATAATAATCAGCCCCAGCATTTT.

CDR3 bases: TGCAGCGTCGGGAGTTTAACCTACAATGAGCAGTACTTC. Protein: CSVGSLTYNEQYF. The chain employs TRBV29-1 and TRBJ2-7; D is perhaps TRBD2 (6 bases). This CDR3 spans 13 amino acids. The V end lost 6 bases, the J end lost 7 bases, and 19 bases lay between the germline ends. Germline CDR1 is SQVTM and CDR2 is ANQGSEA.